This is a list of T cell receptor beta chains from one sample in a study of cytomegalovirus exposure and HLA in healthy donors. Some clones are missing from TCRdb's copy, which holds only in-frame ones; the method was immunoSEQ multiplex PCR. Among 110,000 or so clones listed, 76% were seen once. Sequenced input: PBMCs. Receptor source: a woman between 40 and 55 years old in good health and CMV-seropositive. Each CDR3 is given with its conserved first and last residue. The order of the fields is V gene, CDR3 protein.

TRBV5-1 CASRKRTGKDYGYTF
TRBV7-2 CASSLGGGGPDTQYF
TRBV5-1 CASSLERTRGTYEQYF
TRBV9 CASSVDAGVIQETQYF
TRBV7-2 CASSLRGGRNEQFF
TRBV7-8 CASSPRTGGVTEAFF
TRBV5-6 CASRRQGRFNQPQHF
TRBV7-9 CASSLTGLQGGYTF
TRBV7-2 CASSLGDRVGETQYF
TRBV6-5 CASSPSRNIQYF
TRBV29-1 CSVEWVPGDTEAFF
TRBV15 CATSRDPGNTEAFF
TRBV18 CASSPIEEGSQPQHF
TRBV15 CATSRVLVANEKLFF
TRBV6-6 CASSRLTGANYGYTF
TRBV28 CASSLPGTAGNTIYF
TRBV19 CASTRRGQAYEQYF
TRBV2 CASRATVNGEKLFF
TRBV4-2 CASSQLKNSGGAGEQYF
TRBV5-1 CASSPSGGHSYEQYF
TRBV30 CAWSVAQGKNEQYF
TRBV25-1 CASNRAPGETQYF
TRBV19 CASSMLVNSDTQYF
TRBV30 CAWSGTSGFNEQFF
TRBV10-3 CAISESANTEAFF
TRBV6-1 CASSDRQMNTEAFF
TRBV13 CASSLGQNAEAFF
TRBV30 CAWSVRGQDEQFF
TRBV4-1 CASSQHDRNSYGYTF
TRBV18 CASSLPGGKDGTEAFF
TRBV6-6 CASSYSAGGDYGYTF
TRBV5-4 CASSRGTAQNTEAFF
TRBV5-1 CASSRLGASENTEAFF
TRBV6-5 CASSYSTGTGRTEAFF
TRBV19 CASSILTQGTGELFF
TRBV28 CASSQSGLGVYEQYF
TRBV5-8 CASSLEVGWTEAFF
TRBV2 CASRTTGSADTQYF
TRBV7-9 CASSLFAGVGGYTF
TRBV6-1 CASRPQGARGYTF
TRBV18 CASSLGQNKETQYF
TRBV5-1 CASSFGQGLETQYF
TRBV5-1 CASSLQGATNEKLFF
TRBV14 CASSLNRAEQYF
TRBV30 CAWTTGGGGSPLHF
TRBV2 CASRTGTGAMNTEAFF
TRBV5-1 CASSLTGGGTEAFF
TRBV7-2 CASSLAFGRWVSYNEQFF
TRBV14 CASRLAGETQYF
TRBV5-6 CASSLPGESGNTIYF
TRBV7-2 CASSLAVRASPLHF
TRBV2 CASSEQGITRQPQHF
TRBV5-1 CASSPSGGDYGYTF
TRBV6-5 CASRARQGNTEAFF
TRBV5-1 CASSLDGQATGELFF
TRBV7-2 CASSHDSYSNQPQHF
TRBV18 CASSPTAGTGGNYGYTF
TRBV7-2 CASSLWRGSNEKLFF
TRBV27 CASSFQGGETEAFF